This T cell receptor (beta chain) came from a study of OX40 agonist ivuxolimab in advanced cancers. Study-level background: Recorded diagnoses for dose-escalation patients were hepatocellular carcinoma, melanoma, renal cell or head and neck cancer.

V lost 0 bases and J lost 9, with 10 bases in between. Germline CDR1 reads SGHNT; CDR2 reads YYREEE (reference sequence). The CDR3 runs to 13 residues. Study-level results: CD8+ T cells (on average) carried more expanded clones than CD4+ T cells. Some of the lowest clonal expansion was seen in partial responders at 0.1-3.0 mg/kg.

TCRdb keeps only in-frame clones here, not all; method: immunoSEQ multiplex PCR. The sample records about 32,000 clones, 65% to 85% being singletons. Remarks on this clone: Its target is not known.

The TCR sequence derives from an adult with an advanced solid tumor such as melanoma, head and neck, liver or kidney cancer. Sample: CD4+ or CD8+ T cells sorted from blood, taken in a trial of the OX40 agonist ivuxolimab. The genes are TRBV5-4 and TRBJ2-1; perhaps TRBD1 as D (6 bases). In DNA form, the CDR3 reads TGTGCCAGCAGCTTGGGCCAGGGGACTGAGCAGTTCTTC. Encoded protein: CASSLGQGTEQFF.